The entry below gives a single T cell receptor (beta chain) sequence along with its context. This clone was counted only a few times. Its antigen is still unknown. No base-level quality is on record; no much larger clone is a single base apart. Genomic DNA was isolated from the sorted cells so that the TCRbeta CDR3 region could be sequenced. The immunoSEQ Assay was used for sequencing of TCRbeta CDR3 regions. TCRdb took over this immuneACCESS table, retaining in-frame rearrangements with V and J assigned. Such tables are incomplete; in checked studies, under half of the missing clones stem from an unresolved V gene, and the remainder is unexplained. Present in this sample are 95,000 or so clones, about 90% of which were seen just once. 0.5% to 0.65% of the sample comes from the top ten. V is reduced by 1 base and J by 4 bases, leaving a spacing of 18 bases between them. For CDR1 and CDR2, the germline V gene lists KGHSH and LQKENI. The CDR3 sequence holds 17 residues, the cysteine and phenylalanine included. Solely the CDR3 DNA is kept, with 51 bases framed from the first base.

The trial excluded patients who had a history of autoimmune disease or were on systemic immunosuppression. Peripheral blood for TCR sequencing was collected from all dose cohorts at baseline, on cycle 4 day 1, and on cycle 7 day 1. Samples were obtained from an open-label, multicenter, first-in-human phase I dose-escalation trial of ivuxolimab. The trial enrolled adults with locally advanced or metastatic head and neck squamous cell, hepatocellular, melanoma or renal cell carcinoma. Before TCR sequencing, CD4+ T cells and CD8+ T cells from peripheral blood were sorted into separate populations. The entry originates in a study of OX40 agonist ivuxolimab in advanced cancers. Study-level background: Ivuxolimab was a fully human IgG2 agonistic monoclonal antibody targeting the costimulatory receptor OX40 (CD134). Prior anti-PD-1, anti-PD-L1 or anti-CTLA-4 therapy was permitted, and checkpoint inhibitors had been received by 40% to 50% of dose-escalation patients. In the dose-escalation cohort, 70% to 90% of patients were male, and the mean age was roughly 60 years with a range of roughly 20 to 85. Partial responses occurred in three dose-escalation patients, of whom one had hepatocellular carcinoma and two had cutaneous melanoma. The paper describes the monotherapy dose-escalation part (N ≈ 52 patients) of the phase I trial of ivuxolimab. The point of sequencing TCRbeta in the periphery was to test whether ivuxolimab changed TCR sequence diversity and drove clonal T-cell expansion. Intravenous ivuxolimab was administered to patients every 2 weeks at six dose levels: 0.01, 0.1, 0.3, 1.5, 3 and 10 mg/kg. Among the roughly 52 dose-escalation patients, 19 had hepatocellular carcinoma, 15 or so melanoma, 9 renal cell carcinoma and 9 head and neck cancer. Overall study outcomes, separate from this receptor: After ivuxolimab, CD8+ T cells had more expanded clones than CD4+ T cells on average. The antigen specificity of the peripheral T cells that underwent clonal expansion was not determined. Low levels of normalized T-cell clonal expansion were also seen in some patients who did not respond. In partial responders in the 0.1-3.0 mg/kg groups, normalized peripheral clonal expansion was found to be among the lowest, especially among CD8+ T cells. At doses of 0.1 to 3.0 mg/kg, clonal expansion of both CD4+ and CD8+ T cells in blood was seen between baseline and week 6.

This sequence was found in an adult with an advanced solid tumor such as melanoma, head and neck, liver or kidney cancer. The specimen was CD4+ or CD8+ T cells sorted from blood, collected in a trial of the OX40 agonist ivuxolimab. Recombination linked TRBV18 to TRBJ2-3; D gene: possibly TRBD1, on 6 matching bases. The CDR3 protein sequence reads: CASSPLANTGRADTQYF. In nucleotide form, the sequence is TGTGCCAGCTCACCACTAGCGAATACAGGGCGCGCAGATACGCAGTATTTT.